The next 6 T cell receptor beta chains were all read from a single sample in a study of radiation and T cells in renal cell carcinoma. Time point here: blood 2 weeks post-SBRT. Treatment given: 15 Gy SBRT to primary tumor, nephrectomy 4 weeks later. Profiling relied on immunoSEQ multiplex PCR, and the TCRdb table lists in-frame clones only, not all of them. The sample has roughly 28,000 clones, around 85% seen once. The specimen was blood, collected from a patient whose treatment included radiotherapy and nephrectomy. All receptors derive from a man between 60 and 75 years old with renal cell carcinoma.

V and J are TRBV7-9 and TRBJ1-3; 8 bases are shared with TRBD1. This CDR3 spans 16 amino acids. Germline V gene sequence: CDR1 SEHNR, CDR2 FQNEAQ (reference sequence). V was clipped by 1 base and J by 2 bases; unmatched bases: 4. CDR3 nucleotides: TGTGCCAGCAGCTTAGTATCCAGGGGGCCTGGAAACACCATATATTTT. This translates into CASSLVSRGPGNTIYF. Complete variable domain (other parts from reference TRBV7-9 and TRBJ1-3): DTGVSQNPRHKITKRGQNVTFRCDPISEHNRLYWYRQTLGQGPEFLTYFQNEAQLEKSRLLSDRFSAERPKGSFSTLEIQRTEQGDSAMYLCASSLVSRGPGNTIYFGEGSWLTVV.

The chain couples TRBV4-3 to TRBJ2-5, with no clear D. V was clipped by 0 bases and J by 6 bases, with 17 bases between them. The CDR3 contains 16 residues. CDR1 LGHNA and CDR2 YSLEER come from the germline V gene. The CDR3 is CASSQDNLTPLKTQYF. For the CDR3, the DNA is TGCGCCAGCAGCCAAGATAACTTAACGCCACTTAAGACCCAGTACTTC.

DNA of the CDR3: TGTGCCAGCAGCTCCCCGACTAGCGCGAGGAATGAGCAGTTCTTC. Translating it yields CASSSPTSARNEQFF. The chain is built from TRBV13 and TRBJ2-1; 8 bases match TRBD2. Germline V gene lookup returns CDR1 PRHDT and CDR2 FYEKMQ (reference sequence). The CDR3 runs 15 residues. Trimming at V came to 4 bases and at J to 7 bases, leaving 9 bases not matched to a gene.

V usage is TRBV30 and J usage is TRBJ1-1; no clear D. Germline CDR1 and CDR2: GTSNPN and SVGIG (reference sequence). This CDR3 contains 11 residues. V was cut by 2 bases and J by 6 bases, with 7 bases left in between. The CDR3 loop is CAWSLGSEAFF. The CDR3 bases are TGTGCCTGGAGTTTAGGCTCTGAAGCTTTCTTT.

The chain joins TRBV7-9 to TRBJ2-7; a possible D gene is TRBD2 (6 bases). CDR3 size: 16 residues. CDR1 and CDR2 (germline): SEHNR, FQNEAQ (reference sequence). V shed 7 bases and J shed 2 bases, with 21 bases lying between them. Here the CDR3 reads CASKDTSRAGTYEQYF. DNA of the CDR3: TGTGCCAGCAAAGACACTAGCCGAGCTGGTACCTACGAGCAGTACTTC.

This clone was observed a few times. V and J are TRBV19 and TRBJ2-5; D is uncertain. V lost 1 base and J 5 bases, leaving 8 bases between the germline ends. The CDR3 covers 13 residues. Germline CDR1 reads LNHDA; CDR2 reads SQIVND (reference sequence). The CDR3 here is CASSIVNSETQYF. CDR3 sequence (DNA): TGTGCCAGTAGTATAGTTAACTCGGAGACCCAGTACTTC.